Presented here are 12 T cell receptor beta chains from one specimen sequenced in a study of identifying expanded T cells in peripheral blood. The assay was immunoSEQ multiplex PCR, and TCRdb's table has in-frame clones only and misses some. The repertoire holds about 100,000 clones, with about 83% as singletons. The specimen sequenced was blood. These receptor sequences come from a person between 18 and 70 years old in good health.

The chain combines TRBV6-5 with TRBJ1-4; TRBD1 is a possible D gene (5 bases). Per germline, CDR1 MNHEY and CDR2 SVGAGI. There are 14 residues in the CDR3. V was trimmed by 2 bases and J by 8 bases, leaving 12 bases between them. The CDR3 DNA follows: TGTGCCAGCAGTTACGTGGGGGGTCGGGAAAAACTGTTTTTT. Encoded protein: CASSYVGGREKLFF.

V is TRBV6-6 and J is TRBJ2-1; D unresolved. Between the trimmed V and J ends, which lost 0 bases and 7 bases, there was a span of 13 bases. The CDR3 covers 15 residues. In germline, CDR1 is MNHNY, CDR2 SVGAGI (reference sequence). DNA for the CDR3: TGTGCCAGCAGTTACTCGAGGCACATCGTGAATGAGCAGTTCTTC. Its protein product is CASSYSRHIVNEQFF.

In its sample, this clone was seen many times. This rearrangement joins TRBV11-2 to TRBJ2-5; 7 bases match TRBD2. The V gene's germline CDR1 is SGHAT and CDR2 FQNNGV. This CDR3 is built from 15 residues. V lost 3 bases, J lost 3 bases, and 7 bases stayed unmatched. The CDR3 DNA sequence: TGTGCCAGCAGCTTTTGGGGCGGGGGTAAAGAGACCCAGTACTTC. As protein: CASSFWGGGKETQYF.

The J gene is TRBJ2-7, the V gene TRBV19; tentative D call: TRBD1 (5 bases). V dropped 5 bases and J dropped 4 bases, with 12 bases sitting between them. The CDR3 sequence is 13 residues long. The germline V gene encodes CDR1 LNHDA and CDR2 SQIVND (reference sequence). The CDR3 DNA follows: TGTGCCAGTAGTTACGGCAGGGAATACGAGCAGTACTTC. Its protein is CASSYGREYEQYF.

V is TRBV19 and J is TRBJ1-2; D call uncertain. Trimming removed 0 bases at V and 7 bases at J, with 12 bases between. The CDR3 sequence is 14 residues long. The germline gives CDR1 LNHDA, CDR2 SQIVND (reference sequence). In DNA form, the CDR3 reads TGTGCCAGTAGTATAGATCTAGGTCGAGGTGGCTACACCTTC. Encoded protein: CASSIDLGRGGYTF.

V usage is TRBV2 and J usage is TRBJ1-4, with D tentatively TRBD1 (6 bases). The CDR3 runs to 18 residues. With 3 bases removed from V and 0 bases from J, the gap between germline ends came to 17 bases. Germline V lookup: CDR1 SNHLY, CDR2 FYNNEI. CDR3 sequence: CASSDIRTALATNEKLFF. The CDR3 DNA is TGTGCCAGCAGTGACATACGGACAGCCTTGGCAACTAATGAAAAACTGTTTTTT.

This clone showed up just once. This rearrangement joins TRBV4-2 to TRBJ1-2, with D perhaps TRBD1 (6 bases). V was trimmed by 0 bases and J by 5 bases, leaving 19 bases between them. Germline lookup yields CDR1 LGHNA and CDR2 YNFKEQ. The CDR3 sequence is 17 residues long. The CDR3 spells CASSQEAGEGGTYGYTF. CDR3 DNA: TGTGCCAGCAGCCAAGAGGCAGGGGAGGGTGGTACTTATGGCTACACCTTC.

The chain links TRBV18 to TRBJ1-1, with a weak D call TRBD1 (5 bases). CDR3 size: 14 residues. Looked up from germline, CDR1 is KGHSH and CDR2 is LQKENI. V lost 6 bases to trimming and J lost 4 bases, with 15 bases between them. In nucleotides, the CDR3 is TGTGCCAGCTCCCCGGGGGTGGGACGCACTGAAGCTTTCTTT. It is translated as CASSPGVGRTEAFF.

This clone has a handful of counts. The rearrangement joins TRBV28 to TRBJ2-2; D uncertain. Looked up from germline, CDR1 is MDHEN and CDR2 is SYDVKM. This CDR3 contains 12 residues. Trimming took off 10 bases at V and 2 bases at J, with 8 bases between the two ends. CDR3 residues: CATLGNTGELFF. The CDR3 DNA sequence: TGTGCCACTCTGGGAAACACCGGGGAGCTGTTTTTT.

J is TRBJ1-2 and V is TRBV19, with 8 bases that match TRBD1. Germline-derived CDR1 and CDR2 are LNHDA and SQIVND (reference sequence). Trimming at V came to 5 bases and at J to 8 bases, leaving 7 bases not matched to a gene. The CDR3 runs to 13 residues. Written as DNA, the CDR3 is TGTGCCAGTAGTGTTGGACAGGGAAGAGGCTACACCTTC. It codes for CASSVGQGRGYTF.

The gene calls are TRBV6-6 and TRBJ1-1; perhaps TRBD1 as D (5 bases). The V gene lost 5 bases and the J gene lost 0 bases, with 10 bases spanning the gap. This CDR3 contains 14 residues. CDR1 is MNHNY, CDR2 SVGAGI, per germline (reference sequence). CDR3 sequence: CASSPGVMNTEAFF. In nucleotides, the CDR3 is TGTGCCAGCAGTCCGGGGGTAATGAACACTGAAGCTTTCTTT.

The CDR3 sequence is CASDNQGAGELFF. The DNA of the CDR3 is TGTGCCAGCGACAACCAGGGGGCCGGGGAGCTGTTTTTT. V usage is TRBV6-6 and J usage is TRBJ2-2; 7 bases line up with TRBD1. The germline CDR1 and CDR2 sequences are MNHNY and SVGAGI (reference sequence). V lost 8 bases, J lost 6 bases, and 6 bases stayed unmatched. The CDR3 runs 13 residues.